The rows below give T cell receptor beta chains drawn from one sample of a study of beta chain features in type 1 diabetes. TCRdb's copy holds only in-frame clones and misses some; the assay was immunoSEQ multiplex PCR. Of about 900,000 clones listed, roughly a sixth were seen once; the top ten hold about 0.025%. Material for sequencing was naive CD4+ T cells from blood. Source of these receptors: a woman younger than 35 in good health. CDR3s include the opening cysteine and the closing phenylalanine or tryptophan. D genes are given only for firm matches. Size tells how often a clone was seen (once, few, many) or the class of an expanded clone, and some rows leave it out.

j_call: TRBJ2-7; v_call: TRBV7-2; d_call: TRBD2; clone_size: few; cdr3_nt: TGTGCCAGCAGCCCAGTAGCGGGAGCGGACGAGCAGTACTTC; cdr3_aa: CASSPVAGADEQYF
j_call: TRBJ2-1; v_call: TRBV4-3; d_call: TRBD2; clone_size: -; cdr3_nt: TGCGCCAGCAGCCAAGAGAGGGCGGGAGCTTTAACCCCTTACAATGAGCAGTTCTTC; cdr3_aa: CASSQERAGALTPYNEQFF
j_call: TRBJ2-7; v_call: TRBV28; d_call: -; clone_size: -; cdr3_nt: TGTGCCAGCAGTCCCTTTTCGGGAAACTCCTACGAGCAGTACTTC; cdr3_aa: CASSPFSGNSYEQYF
j_call: TRBJ1-1; v_call: TRBV5-1; d_call: TRBD1; clone_size: -; cdr3_nt: TGCGCCAGCAGCTTGTCCGCAGGGGGGATGAACACTGAAGCTTTCTTT; cdr3_aa: CASSLSAGGMNTEAFF
j_call: TRBJ2-1; v_call: TRBV11-2; d_call: TRBD2; clone_size: -; cdr3_nt: TGTGCCAGCAGCTTAGCAGCGGGAGGGTTTTACAATGAGCAGTTCTTC; cdr3_aa: CASSLAAGGFYNEQFF
j_call: TRBJ2-5; v_call: TRBV5-4; d_call: -; clone_size: -; cdr3_nt: TGTGCCAGCAGCCCCTGGGGTATGGGGCAGGGGACCCAGTACTTC; cdr3_aa: CASSPWGMGQGTQYF
j_call: TRBJ2-1; v_call: TRBV28; d_call: TRBD2; clone_size: -; cdr3_nt: TGTGCCAGCAGGGTAGCGGGAGCCTACAATGAGCAGTTCTTC; cdr3_aa: CASRVAGAYNEQFF
j_call: TRBJ2-7; v_call: TRBV6-5; d_call: -; clone_size: -; cdr3_nt: TGTGCCAGCAGACTCCCTACACAGGGAGCTTACGAGCAGTACTTC; cdr3_aa: CASRLPTQGAYEQYF
j_call: TRBJ2-1; v_call: TRBV27; d_call: TRBD1; clone_size: once; cdr3_nt: TGTGCCAGCAGTCCCCGACAGGGAATAGGCAATGAGCAGTTCTTC; cdr3_aa: CASSPRQGIGNEQFF
j_call: TRBJ2-3; v_call: TRBV2; d_call: -; clone_size: few; cdr3_nt: TGTGCCAGCGGGGAGGTCACAGATACGCAGTATTTT; cdr3_aa: CASGEVTDTQYF
j_call: TRBJ2-2; v_call: TRBV7-2; d_call: -; clone_size: -; cdr3_nt: TGTGCCAGCAGCTTACCCCGAGGGTTCTCCACCGGGGAGCTGTTTTTT; cdr3_aa: CASSLPRGFSTGELFF
j_call: TRBJ2-3; v_call: TRBV11-1; d_call: -; clone_size: -; cdr3_nt: TGTGCCAGCAGCTTAGAGGAAGGTAATACGCAGTATTTT; cdr3_aa: CASSLEEGNTQYF
j_call: TRBJ2-3; v_call: TRBV19; d_call: TRBD2; clone_size: few; cdr3_nt: TGTGCCAGTACTGCTAGCGGGAGAAGAGATACGCAGTATTTT; cdr3_aa: CASTASGRRDTQYF
j_call: TRBJ1-2; v_call: TRBV5-4; d_call: -; clone_size: -; cdr3_nt: TGTGCCAGCAGCTTGGGTCTCGATGGCTACACCTTC; cdr3_aa: CASSLGLDGYTF
j_call: TRBJ2-5; v_call: TRBV7-9; d_call: TRBD1; clone_size: few; cdr3_nt: TGTGCCAGCAGCCCCGGGACAGTGCAAGAGACCCAGTACTTC; cdr3_aa: CASSPGTVQETQYF
j_call: TRBJ2-1; v_call: TRBV4-2; d_call: -; clone_size: few; cdr3_nt: TGTGCCAGCAGCCAAGAGGAAAGCTCCTACAATGAGCAGTTCTTC; cdr3_aa: CASSQEESSYNEQFF
j_call: TRBJ1-5; v_call: TRBV19; d_call: -; clone_size: few; cdr3_nt: TGTGCCAGTAGTATCCCCGTTAGCAATCAGCCCCAGCATTTT; cdr3_aa: CASSIPVSNQPQHF
j_call: TRBJ2-7; v_call: TRBV6-6; d_call: TRBD1; clone_size: -; cdr3_nt: TGTGCCAGCAGTTACGACTGGACAGGGTCGGACGAGCAGTACTTC; cdr3_aa: CASSYDWTGSDEQYF
j_call: TRBJ1-2; v_call: TRBV16; d_call: -; clone_size: -; cdr3_nt: TGTGCCAGCAGCCCTAGCGGCAGGGCCGGTGGCTACACCTTC; cdr3_aa: CASSPSGRAGGYTF
j_call: TRBJ2-3; v_call: TRBV14; d_call: TRBD2; clone_size: few; cdr3_nt: TGTGCCAGCAGCCGACGGCCGGGACTAGCGGGAGGCTGGGATACGCAGTATTTT; cdr3_aa: CASSRRPGLAGGWDTQYF
j_call: TRBJ2-5; v_call: TRBV2; d_call: -; clone_size: few; cdr3_nt: TGTGCCAGCAGGAAGACTTCCCTGACGACCGCGACCCAGTACTTC; cdr3_aa: CASRKTSLTTATQYF
j_call: TRBJ2-7; v_call: TRBV5-1; d_call: -; clone_size: -; cdr3_nt: TGCGCCAGCAGCTTGTCCCGCTCCTACGAGCAGTACTTC; cdr3_aa: CASSLSRSYEQYF
j_call: TRBJ1-1; v_call: TRBV7-9; d_call: -; clone_size: -; cdr3_nt: TGTGCCAGCAGCACTTTGGGCACTGAAGCTTTCTTT; cdr3_aa: CASSTLGTEAFF
j_call: TRBJ1-5; v_call: TRBV7-2; d_call: -; clone_size: -; cdr3_nt: TGTGCCAGCAGCCCTCTGAATCAGCCCCAGCATTTT; cdr3_aa: CASSPLNQPQHF
j_call: TRBJ2-1; v_call: TRBV11-2; d_call: -; clone_size: -; cdr3_nt: TGTGCCAGCAGAGGGCAGCGGAATGAGCAGTTCTTC; cdr3_aa: CASRGQRNEQFF
j_call: TRBJ1-5; v_call: TRBV7-3; d_call: -; clone_size: few; cdr3_nt: TGTGCCACAGCTCGGGATTACAATCAGCCCCAGCATTTT; cdr3_aa: CATARDYNQPQHF
j_call: TRBJ2-7; v_call: TRBV7-9; d_call: -; clone_size: -; cdr3_nt: TGTGCCAGCAGCTTGATGGGAGATGAGGGCGAGCAGTACTTC; cdr3_aa: CASSLMGDEGEQYF
j_call: TRBJ2-2; v_call: TRBV4-3; d_call: -; clone_size: -; cdr3_nt: TGCGCCAGCAGCCAAGATGTGGGGACATTGAACACCGGGGAGCTGTTTTTT; cdr3_aa: CASSQDVGTLNTGELFF
j_call: TRBJ1-5; v_call: TRBV4-1; d_call: -; clone_size: -; cdr3_nt: TGCGCCAGCAGCCAAAGCTGGGGGGCACCGAGTCAGCCCCAGCATTTT; cdr3_aa: CASSQSWGAPSQPQHF
j_call: TRBJ1-1; v_call: TRBV20-1; d_call: TRBD1; clone_size: few; cdr3_nt: TGCAGTGCCACCCGGGGACAGGAAGCTTTCTTT; cdr3_aa: CSATRGQEAFF
j_call: TRBJ2-3; v_call: TRBV5-1; d_call: TRBD1; clone_size: few; cdr3_nt: TGCGCCAGCAGCCGGACAGGGATAAGCACAGATACGCAGTATTTT; cdr3_aa: CASSRTGISTDTQYF
j_call: TRBJ2-1; v_call: TRBV19; d_call: -; clone_size: few; cdr3_nt: TGTGCCAGTAGTATCGGACTTCCCGTTTCCAATGAGCAGTTCTTC; cdr3_aa: CASSIGLPVSNEQFF
j_call: TRBJ2-2; v_call: TRBV6-6; d_call: -; clone_size: -; cdr3_nt: TGTGCCAGCAGTTACCTTAGCGGGAACACCGGGGAGCTGTTTTTT; cdr3_aa: CASSYLSGNTGELFF
j_call: TRBJ2-7; v_call: TRBV27; d_call: TRBD2; clone_size: -; cdr3_nt: TGTGCCAGCACCAGAATAGCGGGGAGCTCCTACGAGCAGTACTTC; cdr3_aa: CASTRIAGSSYEQYF
j_call: TRBJ2-3; v_call: TRBV19; d_call: TRBD1; clone_size: -; cdr3_nt: TGTGCCAGTAGTGGATTCCCCATGGACAGGGGATCGACAGATACGCAGTATTTT; cdr3_aa: CASSGFPMDRGSTDTQYF
j_call: TRBJ1-5; v_call: TRBV6-6; d_call: -; clone_size: -; cdr3_nt: TGTGCCAGCAGTCTGACAGGAGGACAGCCCCAGCATTTT; cdr3_aa: CASSLTGGQPQHF
j_call: TRBJ2-5; v_call: TRBV9; d_call: -; clone_size: -; cdr3_nt: TGTGCCAGCAGCGTAGACGGGAGACGTTTCTTCGGGGCAGAGACCCAGTACTTC; cdr3_aa: CASSVDGRRFFGAETQYF